The rows below give T cell receptor beta chains drawn from one sample of a study of blood T cell repertoires in COVID-19. This table comes from immunoSEQ multiplex PCR, and its TCRdb copy is limited to in-frame clones, with some not included. Among about 200,000 clones listed, 86% were seen once. The sample taken for sequencing was peripheral blood. Receptors were obtained from a man at least 80 years old with acute or convalescent COVID-19. The conserved cysteine and the conserved F or W are not part of the CDR3 here.

CDR3 length: 16
V gene: TRBV9
CDR3 protein: ASSGPANRGPHTGELF

CDR3 length: 13
V gene: TRBV27
CDR3 protein: ASNRVLSGTDTQY

CDR3 length: 14
V gene: TRBV30
CDR3 protein: AWSVYQGTNTGELF

CDR3 length: 12
V gene: TRBV5-4
CDR3 protein: ASSLAGLGNTIY

CDR3 length: 10
V gene: TRBV10-3
CDR3 protein: AISDHQSEAF

CDR3 length: 12
V gene: TRBV6-5
CDR3 protein: ASRGGGVPYGYT

CDR3 length: 14
V gene: TRBV4-1
CDR3 protein: ASSQDSGRSYNEQF

CDR3 length: 14
V gene: TRBV28
CDR3 protein: ASSLDGLAGADEQF

CDR3 length: 10
V gene: TRBV7-2
CDR3 protein: ASTRGTDTQY

CDR3 length: 9
V gene: TRBV10-3
CDR3 protein: AITGGSGYT

CDR3 length: 13
V gene: TRBV11-1
CDR3 protein: ASSAAGTGLYEQY

CDR3 length: 12
V gene: TRBV2
CDR3 protein: ASSGTGGNQPQH

CDR3 length: 10
V gene: TRBV7-9
CDR3 protein: ASSLDRNGYT

CDR3 length: 12
V gene: TRBV7-2
CDR3 protein: ASSSEGRADTQY

CDR3 length: 12
V gene: TRBV27
CDR3 protein: ASSTRDRENIQY

CDR3 length: 15
V gene: TRBV5-4
CDR3 protein: ASSGGLAGAGTDTQY

CDR3 length: 14
V gene: TRBV9
CDR3 protein: ASSVAAGTSTDTQY

CDR3 length: 14
V gene: TRBV11-3
CDR3 protein: ASSLAGNPNTGELF

CDR3 length: 10
V gene: TRBV27
CDR3 protein: ASSFSYNEQF

CDR3 length: 14
V gene: TRBV4-1
CDR3 protein: ASSQERGGFTDTQY

CDR3 length: 11
V gene: TRBV7-2
CDR3 protein: ASSGTRIDEQF

CDR3 length: 14
V gene: TRBV9
CDR3 protein: ASSVGFAAGVSEQF

CDR3 length: 12
V gene: TRBV10-3
CDR3 protein: AISKTGVKYEQY

CDR3 length: 13
V gene: TRBV9
CDR3 protein: ASSVGGTGIHEQY

CDR3 length: 11
V gene: TRBV11-1
CDR3 protein: ASSLDGGTEAF

CDR3 length: 14
V gene: TRBV7-2
CDR3 protein: ASSLGLAGSTGELF

CDR3 length: 11
V gene: TRBV25-1
CDR3 protein: ASRGTGVSPLH

CDR3 length: 11
V gene: TRBV7-3
CDR3 protein: ASSLGPNQEQY

CDR3 length: 12
V gene: TRBV5-1
CDR3 protein: ASSTGQANYGYT

CDR3 length: 10
V gene: TRBV19
CDR3 protein: ASSIRNQPQH

CDR3 length: 15
V gene: TRBV5-1
CDR3 protein: ASSLGFVTGTAYEQY

CDR3 length: 11
V gene: TRBV19
CDR3 protein: ATIGQAGQPQH

CDR3 length: 10
V gene: TRBV9
CDR3 protein: ASSVVWDSNT

CDR3 length: 10
V gene: TRBV6-5
CDR3 protein: ASSRDIYEQY

CDR3 length: 11
V gene: TRBV7-9
CDR3 protein: ASGRDRGYGYT

CDR3 length: 13
V gene: TRBV19
CDR3 protein: ASRMPERDSGTQY

CDR3 length: 11
V gene: TRBV7-2
CDR3 protein: ASSFRGMETQY

CDR3 length: 14
V gene: TRBV7-2
CDR3 protein: ASSASGALAKNIQY

CDR3 length: 14
V gene: TRBV10-3
CDR3 protein: AISESPGLNTGELF

CDR3 length: 15
V gene: TRBV4-3
CDR3 protein: ASSQDYGTTYNYGYT

CDR3 length: 11
V gene: TRBV19
CDR3 protein: ASSEKQGNEQY

CDR3 length: 14
V gene: TRBV14
CDR3 protein: ASSQDLGQLNTEAF

CDR3 length: 13
V gene: TRBV30
CDR3 protein: AWSVGTGRNQPQH

CDR3 length: 14
V gene: TRBV30
CDR3 protein: AWSPLGLNLGNTIY

CDR3 length: 11
V gene: TRBV30
CDR3 protein: AWSVDGGQPQH

CDR3 length: 14
V gene: TRBV5-4
CDR3 protein: ASSLAGKSSTDTQY

CDR3 length: 15
V gene: TRBV24-1
CDR3 protein: ATSDTLGSRTGETQY

CDR3 length: 13
V gene: TRBV29-1
CDR3 protein: SVDDPGQENYGYT

CDR3 length: 11
V gene: TRBV2
CDR3 protein: ASNGQGGTEAF

CDR3 length: 13
V gene: TRBV28
CDR3 protein: ASSLNWQGSGTQY

CDR3 length: 11
V gene: TRBV7-3
CDR3 protein: ASSLTRTGELF

CDR3 length: 13
V gene: TRBV2
CDR3 protein: ASSDDRGSGNTIY

CDR3 length: 13
V gene: TRBV6-4
CDR3 protein: ASKPSGVSTDTQY

CDR3 length: 14
V gene: TRBV5-1
CDR3 protein: ASSLDGAAGANVLT